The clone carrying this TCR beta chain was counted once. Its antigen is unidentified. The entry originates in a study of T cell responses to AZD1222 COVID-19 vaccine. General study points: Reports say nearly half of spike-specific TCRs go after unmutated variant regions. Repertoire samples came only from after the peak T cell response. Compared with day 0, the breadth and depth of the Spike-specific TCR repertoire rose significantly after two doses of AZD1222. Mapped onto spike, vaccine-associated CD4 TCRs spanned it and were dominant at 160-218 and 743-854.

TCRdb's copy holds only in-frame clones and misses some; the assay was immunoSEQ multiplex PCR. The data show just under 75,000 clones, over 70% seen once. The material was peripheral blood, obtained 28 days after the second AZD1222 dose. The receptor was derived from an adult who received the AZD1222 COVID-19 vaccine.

The CDR3 spells CASSFRTDTQYF. CDR3 in DNA: TGTGCCAGCAGCTTCAGGACAGATACGCAGTATTTT. The V and J genes are TRBV6-6 and TRBJ2-3, with D uncertain. This CDR3 is built from 12 residues. Trimming cost V 6 bases and J 3 bases, with 7 bases left between them. Germline lookup yields CDR1 MNHNY and CDR2 SVGAGI (reference sequence).